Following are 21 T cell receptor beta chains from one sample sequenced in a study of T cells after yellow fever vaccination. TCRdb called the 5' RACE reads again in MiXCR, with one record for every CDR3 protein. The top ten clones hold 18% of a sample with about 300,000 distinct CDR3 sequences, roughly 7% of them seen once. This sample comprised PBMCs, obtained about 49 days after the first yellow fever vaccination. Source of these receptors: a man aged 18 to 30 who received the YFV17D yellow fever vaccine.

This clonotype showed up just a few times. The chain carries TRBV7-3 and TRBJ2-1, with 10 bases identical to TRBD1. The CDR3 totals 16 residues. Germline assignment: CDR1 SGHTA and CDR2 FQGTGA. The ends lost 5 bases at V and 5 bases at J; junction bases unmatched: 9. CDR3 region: CASSRGGTGVDNEQFF. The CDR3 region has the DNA TGTGCCAGCAGCCGGGGCGGGACAGGGGTGGACAATGAGCAGTTCTTC.

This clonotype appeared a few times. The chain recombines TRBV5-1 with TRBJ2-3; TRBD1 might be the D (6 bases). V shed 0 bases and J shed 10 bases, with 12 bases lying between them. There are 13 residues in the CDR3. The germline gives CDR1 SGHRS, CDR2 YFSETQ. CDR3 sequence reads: CASSLEGEAPQYF. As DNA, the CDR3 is TGCGCCAGCAGCTTGGAGGGGGAAGCCCCGCAGTATTTT.

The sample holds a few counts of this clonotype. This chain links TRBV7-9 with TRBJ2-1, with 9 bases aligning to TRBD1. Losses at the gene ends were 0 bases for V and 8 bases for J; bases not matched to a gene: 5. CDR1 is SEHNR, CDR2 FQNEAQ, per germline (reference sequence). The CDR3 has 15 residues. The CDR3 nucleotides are TGTGCCAGCAGCTTAGCCGGGACAGGGTTCGATGAGCAGTTCTTC. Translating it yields CASSLAGTGFDEQFF.

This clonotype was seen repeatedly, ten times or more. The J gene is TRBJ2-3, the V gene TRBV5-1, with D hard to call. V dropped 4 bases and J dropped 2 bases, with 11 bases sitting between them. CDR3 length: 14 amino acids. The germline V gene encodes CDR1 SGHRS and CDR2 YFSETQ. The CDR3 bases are TGCGCCAGCAGCCTCGTCCTACCCACAGATACGCAGTATTTT. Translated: CASSLVLPTDTQYF.

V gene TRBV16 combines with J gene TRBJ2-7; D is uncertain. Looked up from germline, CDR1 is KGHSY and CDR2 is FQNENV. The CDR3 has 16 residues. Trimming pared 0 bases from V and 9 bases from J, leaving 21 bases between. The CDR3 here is CASSQSQDLPSFGQYF. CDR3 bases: TGTGCCAGCAGCCAATCGCAGGATCTACCCTCTTTTGGGCAGTACTTC.

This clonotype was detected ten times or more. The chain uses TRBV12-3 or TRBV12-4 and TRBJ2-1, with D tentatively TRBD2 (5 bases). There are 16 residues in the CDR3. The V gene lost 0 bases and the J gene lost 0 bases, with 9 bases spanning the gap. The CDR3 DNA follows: TGTGCCAGCAGTTTAGCTGGGAGCCTCTCCTACAATGAGCAGTTCTTC. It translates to CASSLAGSLSYNEQFF.

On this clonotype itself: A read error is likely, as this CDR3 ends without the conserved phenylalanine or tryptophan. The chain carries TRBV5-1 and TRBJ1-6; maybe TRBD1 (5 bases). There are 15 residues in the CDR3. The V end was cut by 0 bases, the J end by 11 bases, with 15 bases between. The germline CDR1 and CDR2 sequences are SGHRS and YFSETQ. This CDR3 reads CASSLVSDSRTPLHS. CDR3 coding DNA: TGCGCCAGCAGCTTGGTGTCCGACAGCCGGACACCCCTCCACTCT.

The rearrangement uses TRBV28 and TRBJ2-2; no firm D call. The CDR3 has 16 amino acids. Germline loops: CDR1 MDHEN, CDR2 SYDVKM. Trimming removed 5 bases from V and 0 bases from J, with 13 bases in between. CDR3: CASSHPLLANTGELFF. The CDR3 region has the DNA TGTGCCAGCAGTCACCCCCTTCTCGCGAACACCGGGGAGCTGTTTTTT.

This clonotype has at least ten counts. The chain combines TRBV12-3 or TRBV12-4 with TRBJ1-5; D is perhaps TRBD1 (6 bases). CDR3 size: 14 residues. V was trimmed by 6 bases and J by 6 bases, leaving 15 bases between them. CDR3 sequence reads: CASSTGNLGQPQHF. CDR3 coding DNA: TGTGCCAGCAGCACAGGGAATCTGGGTCAGCCCCAGCATTTT.

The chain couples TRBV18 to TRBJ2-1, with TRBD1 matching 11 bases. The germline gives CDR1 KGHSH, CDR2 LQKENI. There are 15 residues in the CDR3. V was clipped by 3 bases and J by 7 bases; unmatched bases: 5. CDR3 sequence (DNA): TGTGCCAGCTCACCCGGACAGGGGGCGGCTAATGAGCAGTTCTTC. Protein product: CASSPGQGAANEQFF.

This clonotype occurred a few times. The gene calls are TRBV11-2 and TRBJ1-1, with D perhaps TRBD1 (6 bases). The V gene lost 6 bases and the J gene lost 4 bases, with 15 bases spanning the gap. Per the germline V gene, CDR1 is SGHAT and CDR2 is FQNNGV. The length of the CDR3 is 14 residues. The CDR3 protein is CASSFHRESTEAFF. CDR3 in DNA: TGTGCCAGCAGTTTCCACAGGGAGAGCACTGAAGCTTTCTTT.

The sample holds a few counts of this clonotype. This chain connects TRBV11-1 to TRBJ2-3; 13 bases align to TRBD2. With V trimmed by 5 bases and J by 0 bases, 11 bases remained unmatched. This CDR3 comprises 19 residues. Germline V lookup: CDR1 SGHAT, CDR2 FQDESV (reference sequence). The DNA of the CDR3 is TGTGCCAGCAGCGCGAGGACTAGCGGGGGAGTTTCTAGCACAGATACGCAGTATTTT. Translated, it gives CASSARTSGGVSSTDTQYF. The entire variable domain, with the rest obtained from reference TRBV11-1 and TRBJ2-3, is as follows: EAEVAQSPRYKITEKSQAVAFWCDPISGHATLYWYRQILGQGPELLVQFQDESVVDDSQLPKDRFSAERLKGVDSTLKIQPAELGDSAMYLCASSARTSGGVSSTDTQYFGPGTRLTVL.

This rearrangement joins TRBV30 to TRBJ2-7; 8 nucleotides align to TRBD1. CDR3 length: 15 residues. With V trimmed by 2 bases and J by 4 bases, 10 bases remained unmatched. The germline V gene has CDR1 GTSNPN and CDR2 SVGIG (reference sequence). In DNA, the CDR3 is TGTGCCTGGAGTCTGGGCAGGGGGCGGTTTTACGAGCAGTACTTC. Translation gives CAWSLGRGRFYEQYF.

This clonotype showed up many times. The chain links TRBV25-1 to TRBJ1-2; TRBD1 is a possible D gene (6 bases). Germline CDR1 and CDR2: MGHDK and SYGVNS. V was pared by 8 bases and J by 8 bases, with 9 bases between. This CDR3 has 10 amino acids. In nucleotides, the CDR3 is TGTGCCAGCTCCGGGGGCGGCTACACCTTC. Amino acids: CASSGGGYTF.

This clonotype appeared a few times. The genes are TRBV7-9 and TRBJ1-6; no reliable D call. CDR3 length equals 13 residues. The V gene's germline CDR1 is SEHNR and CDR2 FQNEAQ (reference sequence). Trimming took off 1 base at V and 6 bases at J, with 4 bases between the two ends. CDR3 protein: CASSLETNSPLHF. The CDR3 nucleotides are TGTGCCAGCAGCTTAGAAACTAATTCACCCCTCCACTTT.

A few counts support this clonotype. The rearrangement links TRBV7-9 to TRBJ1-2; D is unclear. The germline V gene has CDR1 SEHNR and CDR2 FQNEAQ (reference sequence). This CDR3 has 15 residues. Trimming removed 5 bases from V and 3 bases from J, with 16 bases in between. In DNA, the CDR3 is TGTGCCAGCAGCCTCGGACCGGGATCTGACTATGGCTACACCTTC. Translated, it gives CASSLGPGSDYGYTF.

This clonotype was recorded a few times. In DNA form, the CDR3 reads TGTGCCAGCAGTACCCCCGGAGCGGGGGTTTACGAGCAGTACTTC. It encodes CASSTPGAGVYEQYF. This sequence joins TRBV27 and TRBJ2-7; 8 bases fit TRBD2. The junction had 10 bases not matched to a gene; V was cut back by 5 bases and J by 4 bases. The CDR3 sequence is 15 residues long. The germline V gene has CDR1 MNHEY and CDR2 SMNVEV (reference sequence).

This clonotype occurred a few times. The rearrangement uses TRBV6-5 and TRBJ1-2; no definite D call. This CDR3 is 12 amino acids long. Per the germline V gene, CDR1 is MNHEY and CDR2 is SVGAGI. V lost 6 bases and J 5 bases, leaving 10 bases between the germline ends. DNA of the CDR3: TGTGCCAGCAGCACTGGTGGTTATGGCTACACCTTC. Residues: CASSTGGYGYTF.

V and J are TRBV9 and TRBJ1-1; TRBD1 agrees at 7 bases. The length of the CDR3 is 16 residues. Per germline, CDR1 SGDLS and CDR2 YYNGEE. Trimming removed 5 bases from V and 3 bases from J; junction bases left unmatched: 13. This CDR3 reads CASRRQGKLRDTEAFF. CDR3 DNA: TGTGCCAGCAGAAGACAGGGAAAACTTCGGGACACTGAAGCTTTCTTT.

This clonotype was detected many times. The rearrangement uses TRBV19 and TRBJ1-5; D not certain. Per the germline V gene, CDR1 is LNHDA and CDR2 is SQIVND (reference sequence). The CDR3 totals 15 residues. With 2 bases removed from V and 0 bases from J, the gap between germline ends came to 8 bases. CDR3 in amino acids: CASSITAHSNQPQHF. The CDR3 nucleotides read TGTGCCAGTAGTATAACAGCGCATAGCAATCAGCCCCAGCATTTT.

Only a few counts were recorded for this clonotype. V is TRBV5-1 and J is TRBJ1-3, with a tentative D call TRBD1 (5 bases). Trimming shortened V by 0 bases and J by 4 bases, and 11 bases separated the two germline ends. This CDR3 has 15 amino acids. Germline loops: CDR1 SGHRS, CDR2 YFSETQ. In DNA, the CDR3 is TGCGCCAGCAGCTTGGATTCCGGGGACGGAAACACCATATATTTT. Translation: CASSLDSGDGNTIYF.